Listed here are 10 T cell receptor beta chains from one sample, sequenced in a study of T-cell reconstitution after alpha-beta-depleted transplantation in children. The authors prepared the TCRbeta library with unique molecular identifiers. TCRdb reprocessed the PCR reads with MiXCR, giving one entry per CDR3 protein. The sample lists 90,000 to 100,000 distinct CDR3 sequences; around 22% were seen once. The starting material was PBMCs, obtained before TCRalphabeta/CD19-depleted stem cell transplant. The receptors originated from a boy between 2 and 15 years old with acute lymphoblastic leukemia, due to receive a stem cell transplant.

The V gene is TRBV12-3 or TRBV12-4, the J gene TRBJ1-6, with D uncertain. V lost 1 base and J 0 bases, leaving 10 bases between the germline ends. The CDR3 loop spans 17 amino acids. The CDR3 DNA reads as TGTGCCAGCAGTTTAGGGACGCCAAGCTCCTATAATTCACCCCTCCACTTT. Translated: CASSLGTPSSYNSPLHF.

This clonotype came up a few times. The gene calls are TRBV5-1 and TRBJ2-1, with a possible D match to TRBD1 (6 bases). This CDR3 is built from 15 residues. Germline V lookup: CDR1 SGHRS, CDR2 YFSETQ. The ends were cut back, 0 bases at V and 2 bases at J, with 9 bases in the middle. The CDR3 reads CASSLEGQTYNEQFF. The CDR3 DNA is TGCGCCAGCAGCTTGGAAGGACAGACCTACAATGAGCAGTTCTTC.

This clonotype was detected many times. CDR3 region: CASSQDRSGDNEQFF. The CDR3 DNA reads as TGCGCCAGCAGCCAAGATAGGTCTGGGGATAATGAGCAGTTCTTC. The gene calls are TRBV4-3 and TRBJ2-1; D gene uncertain. The CDR3 sequence is 15 residues long. CDR1 is LGHNA, CDR2 YSLEER, per germline. V gave up 0 bases and J gave up 7 bases, with 13 bases separating them.

The chain joins TRBV29-1 to TRBJ2-3; a possible D gene is TRBD2 (6 bases). CDR3 length: 14 residues. Trimming stripped 6 bases from V and 0 bases from J, with 13 bases between. Germline CDR1 SQVTM, CDR2 ANQGSEA. CDR3 nucleotide sequence: TGCAGCGTCGAGCTAGCGAGAAGCACAGATACGCAGTATTTT. This codes for CSVELARSTDTQYF.

As for this clonotype: The CDR3 does not end in the conserved phenylalanine or tryptophan, so this is likely a read error. V is TRBV5-4 and J is TRBJ2-3; TRBD2 agrees at 10 bases. V lost 4 bases to trimming and J lost 5 bases; unmatched junction nucleotides: 13. Per the germline V gene, CDR1 is SGHNT and CDR2 is YYREEE (reference sequence). This CDR3 spans 17 amino acids. The CDR3 DNA reads TGTGCCAGCAGCCGGACTAGCGGAGGGGTTCCGGGAGATACGCAGTATCTT. This sequence encodes CASSRTSGGVPGDTQYL.

This chain uses TRBV5-1 with TRBJ2-7, with 7 bases fitting TRBD2. Per germline, CDR1 SGHRS and CDR2 YFSETQ. The CDR3 spans 15 residues. The J segment lost 4 bases and the V segment lost 4 bases, leaving 11 bases of the junction unmatched. This CDR3 reads CASSRGGGSTYEQYF. CDR3 coding DNA: TGCGCCAGCAGCCGGGGCGGCGGGAGTACTTACGAGCAGTACTTC.

This sequence joins TRBV7-2 and TRBJ1-2; the D is unclear. CDR1 and CDR2 from the germline V gene are SGHTA and FQGNSA. This CDR3 contains 13 residues. V lost 1 base and J 2 bases, leaving 5 bases between the germline ends. The CDR3 bases are TGTGCCAGCAGCTTAGGTGCCAACTATGGCTACACCTTC. It encodes CASSLGANYGYTF.

The V call is TRBV3-1, the J call TRBJ2-5; no clear D. Germline V lookup: CDR1 LGHDT, CDR2 YNNKEL (reference sequence). With 0 bases removed from V and 2 bases from J, the gap between germline ends came to 7 bases. The CDR3 is 14 amino acids. CDR3 bases: TGTGCCAGCAGCCAAGAAAGGGATCAAGAGACCCAGTACTTC. Encoded protein: CASSQERDQETQYF.

The chain links TRBV4-3 to TRBJ2-5; the D is unclear. With 3 bases removed from V and 3 bases from J, the gap between germline ends came to 2 bases. This CDR3 is built from 11 residues. Germline-derived CDR1 and CDR2 are LGHNA and YSLEER. The CDR3 protein is CASSHEETQYF. The DNA for the CDR3 is TGCGCCAGCAGCCACGAAGAGACCCAGTACTTC.

The table lists this clonotype with a few counts. The chain combines TRBV20-1 with TRBJ2-7; D possibly corresponds to TRBD1 (5 bases). Germline CDR1 and CDR2: DFQATT and SNEGSKA (reference sequence). This CDR3 region has 13 residues. V lost 3 bases, J lost 2 bases, and 11 bases lay in between. The CDR3 DNA reads as TGCAGTGCTAGCGCCCAGGGCGCCTACGAGCAGTACTTC. It translates to CSASAQGAYEQYF.